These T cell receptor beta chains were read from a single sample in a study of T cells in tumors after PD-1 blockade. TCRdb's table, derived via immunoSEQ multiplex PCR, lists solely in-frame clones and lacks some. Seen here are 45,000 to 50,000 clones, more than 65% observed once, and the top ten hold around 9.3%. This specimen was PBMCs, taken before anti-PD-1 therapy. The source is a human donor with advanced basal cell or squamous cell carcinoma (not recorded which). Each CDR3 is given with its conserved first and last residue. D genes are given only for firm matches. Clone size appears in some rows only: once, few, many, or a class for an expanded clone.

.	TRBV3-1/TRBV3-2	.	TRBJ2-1	CASSLRQREQFF	TGTGCCAGCAGCCTCCGACAGAGAGAGCAGTTCTTC
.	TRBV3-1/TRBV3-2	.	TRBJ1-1	CASSQSGANTEAFF	TGTGCCAGCAGCCAATCCGGGGCGAACACTGAAGCTTTCTTT
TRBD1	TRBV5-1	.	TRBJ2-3	CASSPSGGVTDTQYF	TGCGCCAGCAGCCCTTCAGGGGGCGTCACAGATACGCAGTATTTT
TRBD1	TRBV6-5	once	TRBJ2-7	CASSYSTGGSYEQYF	TGTGCCAGCAGTTATTCCACAGGGGGAAGCTACGAGCAGTACTTC
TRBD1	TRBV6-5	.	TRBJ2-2	CASRARRQGSGELFF	TGTGCCAGCAGAGCCCGCCGACAGGGTTCCGGGGAGCTGTTTTTT
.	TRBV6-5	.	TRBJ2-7	CASSYGDILAYEQYF	TGTGCCAGCAGTTACGGGGACATCTTAGCCTACGAGCAGTACTTC
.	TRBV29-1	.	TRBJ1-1	CSVTGRGAFF	TGCAGCGTCACGGGTCGGGGGGCTTTCTTT
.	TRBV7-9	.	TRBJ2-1	CASSLADNEQFF	TGTGCCAGCAGCTTGGCAGACAATGAGCAGTTCTTC
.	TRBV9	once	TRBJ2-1	CASSPLGGRAEQFF	TGTGCCAGCAGCCCCCTGGGTGGGCGAGCGGAGCAGTTCTTC
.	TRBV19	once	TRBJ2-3	CASSPGGAGVLDTQYF	TGTGCCAGTAGCCCCGGCGGGGCAGGGGTTCTGGATACGCAGTATTTT